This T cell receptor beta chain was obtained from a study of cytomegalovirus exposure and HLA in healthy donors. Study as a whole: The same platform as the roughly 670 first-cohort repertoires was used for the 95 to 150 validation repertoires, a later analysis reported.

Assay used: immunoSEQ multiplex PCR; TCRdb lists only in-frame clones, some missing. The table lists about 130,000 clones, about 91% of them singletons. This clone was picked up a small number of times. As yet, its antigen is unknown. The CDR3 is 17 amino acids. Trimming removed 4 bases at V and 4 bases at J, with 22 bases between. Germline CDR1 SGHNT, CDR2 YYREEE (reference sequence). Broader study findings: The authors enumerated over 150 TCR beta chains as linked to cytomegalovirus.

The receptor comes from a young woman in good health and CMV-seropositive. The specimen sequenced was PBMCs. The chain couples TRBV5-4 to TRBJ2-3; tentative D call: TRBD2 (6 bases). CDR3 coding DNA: TGTGCCAGCAGCAGGCGGGGTAGTCGAGGATCTGCAGATACGCAGTATTTT. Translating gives CASSRRGSRGSADTQYF.